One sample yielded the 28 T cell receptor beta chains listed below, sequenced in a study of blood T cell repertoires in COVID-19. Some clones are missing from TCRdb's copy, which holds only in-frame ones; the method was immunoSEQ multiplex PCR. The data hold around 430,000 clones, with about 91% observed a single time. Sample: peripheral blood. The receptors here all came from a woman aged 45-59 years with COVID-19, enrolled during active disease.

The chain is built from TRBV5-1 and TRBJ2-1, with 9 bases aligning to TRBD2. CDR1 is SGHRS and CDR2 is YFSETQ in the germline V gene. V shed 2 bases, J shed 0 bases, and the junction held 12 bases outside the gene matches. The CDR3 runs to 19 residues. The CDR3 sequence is CASSLVKRGVPSSYNEQFF. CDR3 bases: TGCGCCAGCAGCTTAGTAAAGCGGGGGGTCCCTAGCTCCTACAATGAGCAGTTCTTC. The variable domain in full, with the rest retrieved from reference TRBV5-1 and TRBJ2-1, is KAGVTQTPRYLIKTRGQQVTLSCSPISGHRSVSWYQQTPGQGLQFLFEYFSETQRNKGNFPGRFSGRQFSNSRSEMNVSTLELGDSALYLCASSLVKRGVPSSYNEQFFGPGTRLTVL.

The CDR3 spells CASSLDGANYGYTF. In DNA, the CDR3 is TGCGCCAGCAGCTTGGACGGAGCTAACTATGGCTACACCTTC. V is TRBV5-1 and J is TRBJ1-2; D uncertain. The CDR3 extends over 14 amino acids. Germline V gives CDR1 SGHRS, CDR2 YFSETQ. V shed 0 bases and J shed 0 bases, with 6 bases lying between them.

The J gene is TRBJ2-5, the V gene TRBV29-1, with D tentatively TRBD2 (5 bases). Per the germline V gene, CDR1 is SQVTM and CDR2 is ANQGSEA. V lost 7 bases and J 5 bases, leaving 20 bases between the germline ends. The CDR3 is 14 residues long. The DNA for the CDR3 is TGCAGCGGAGCGCTCACCACGGGGAGCGAGACCCAGTACTTC. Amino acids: CSGALTTGSETQYF.

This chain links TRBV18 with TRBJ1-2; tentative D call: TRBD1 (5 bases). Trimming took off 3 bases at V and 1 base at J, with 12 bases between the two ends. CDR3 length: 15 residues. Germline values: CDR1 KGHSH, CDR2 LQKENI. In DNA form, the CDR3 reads TGTGCCAGCTCACCTTCCGGGGGAGTTAACTATGGCTACACCTTC. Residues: CASSPSGGVNYGYTF.

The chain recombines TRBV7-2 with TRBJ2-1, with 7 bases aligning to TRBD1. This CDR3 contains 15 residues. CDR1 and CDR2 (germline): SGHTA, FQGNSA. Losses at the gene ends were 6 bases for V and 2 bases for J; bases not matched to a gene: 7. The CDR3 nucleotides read TGTGCCAGCAGACCCGACAGGGCTGCCTACAATGAGCAGTTCTTC. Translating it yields CASRPDRAAYNEQFF.

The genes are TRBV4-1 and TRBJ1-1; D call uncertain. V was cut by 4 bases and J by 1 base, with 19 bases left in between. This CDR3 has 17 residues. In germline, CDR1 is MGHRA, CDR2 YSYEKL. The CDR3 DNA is TGCGCCAGCAGCCCGGGATCTTTAGGACGAGGGAACACTGAAGCTTTCTTT. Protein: CASSPGSLGRGNTEAFF.

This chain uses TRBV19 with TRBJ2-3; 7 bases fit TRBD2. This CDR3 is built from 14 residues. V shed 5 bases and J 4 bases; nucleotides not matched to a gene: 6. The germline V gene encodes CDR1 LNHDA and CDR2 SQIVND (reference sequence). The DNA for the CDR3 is TGTGCCAGTAGTGGCCGGACTAGATCAGATACGCAGTATTTT. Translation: CASSGRTRSDTQYF.

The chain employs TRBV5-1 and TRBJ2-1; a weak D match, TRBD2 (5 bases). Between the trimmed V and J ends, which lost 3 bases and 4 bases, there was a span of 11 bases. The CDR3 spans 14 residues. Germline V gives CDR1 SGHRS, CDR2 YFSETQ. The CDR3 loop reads CASSSGLAYNEQFF. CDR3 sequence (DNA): TGCGCCAGCAGCTCGGGGTTGGCTTACAATGAGCAGTTCTTC.

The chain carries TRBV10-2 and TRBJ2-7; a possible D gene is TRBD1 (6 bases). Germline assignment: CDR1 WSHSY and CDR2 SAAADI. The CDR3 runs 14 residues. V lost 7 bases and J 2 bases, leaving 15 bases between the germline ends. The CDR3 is CASNTFDRTYEQYF. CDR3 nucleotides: TGCGCCAGCAATACCTTCGACAGGACCTACGAGCAGTACTTC.

The CDR3 is CASSSRSGSGGNEQYF. As DNA, the CDR3 is TGCGCCAGCAGCTCCCGGTCTGGCAGCGGGGGGAACGAGCAGTACTTC. This chain uses TRBV4-1 with TRBJ2-7; TRBD2 agrees at 9 bases. Trimming cost V 5 bases and J 5 bases; bases outside gene matches: 13. The CDR3 covers 16 residues. The germline V gene encodes CDR1 MGHRA and CDR2 YSYEKL.

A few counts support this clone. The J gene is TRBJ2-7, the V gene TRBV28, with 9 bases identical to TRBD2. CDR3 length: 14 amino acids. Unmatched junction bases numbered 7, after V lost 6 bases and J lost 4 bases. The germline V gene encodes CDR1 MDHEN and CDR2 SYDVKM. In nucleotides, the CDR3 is TGTGCCAGCAGCATAGCGGGGGACCGGTACGAGCAGTACTTC. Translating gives CASSIAGDRYEQYF.

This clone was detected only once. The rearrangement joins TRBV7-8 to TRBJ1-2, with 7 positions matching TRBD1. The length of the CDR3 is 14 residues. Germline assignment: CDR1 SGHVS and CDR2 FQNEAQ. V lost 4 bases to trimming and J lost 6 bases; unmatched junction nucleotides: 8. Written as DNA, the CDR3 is TGTGCCAGCAGCTCCGGGACAGCGGGGGATGGCTACACCTTC. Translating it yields CASSSGTAGDGYTF. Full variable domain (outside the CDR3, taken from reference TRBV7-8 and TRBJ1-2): GAGVSQSPRYKVAKRGQDVALRCDPISGHVSLFWYQQALGQGPEFLTYFQNEAQLDKSGLPSDRFFAERPEGSVSTLKIQRTQQEDSAVYLCASSSGTAGDGYTFGSGTRLTVV.

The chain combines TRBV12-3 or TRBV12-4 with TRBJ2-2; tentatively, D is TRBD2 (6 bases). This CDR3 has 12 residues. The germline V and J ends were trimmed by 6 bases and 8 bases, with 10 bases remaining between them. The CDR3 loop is CASSPSAGELFF. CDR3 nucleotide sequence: TGTGCCAGCAGCCCTAGCGCAGGGGAGCTGTTTTTT.

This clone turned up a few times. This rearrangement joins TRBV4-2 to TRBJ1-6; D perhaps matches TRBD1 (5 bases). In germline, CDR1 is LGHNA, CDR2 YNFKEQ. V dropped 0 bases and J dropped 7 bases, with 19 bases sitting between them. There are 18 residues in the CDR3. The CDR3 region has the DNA TGTGCCAGCAGCCAAGATCGTCGGCAGGGTGGTAAGAATTCACCCCTCCACTTT. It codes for CASSQDRRQGGKNSPLHF.

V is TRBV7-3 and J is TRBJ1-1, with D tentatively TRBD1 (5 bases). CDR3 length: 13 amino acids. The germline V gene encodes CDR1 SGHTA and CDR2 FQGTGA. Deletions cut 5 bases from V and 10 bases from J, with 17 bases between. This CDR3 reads CASSPGGTGRAFF. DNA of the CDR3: TGTGCCAGCAGCCCGGGGGGGACCGGGAGAGCTTTCTTT.

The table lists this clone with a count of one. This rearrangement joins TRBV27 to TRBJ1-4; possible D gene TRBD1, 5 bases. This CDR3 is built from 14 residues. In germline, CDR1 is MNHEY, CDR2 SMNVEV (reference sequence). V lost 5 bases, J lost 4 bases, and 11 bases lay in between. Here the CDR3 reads CASSTTDDNEKLFF. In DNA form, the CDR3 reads TGTGCCAGCAGTACGACAGATGATAATGAAAAACTGTTTTTT.

The CDR3 is CAWIRGQGVAFF. For the CDR3, the DNA is TGTGCCTGGATTAGGGGACAGGGTGTAGCTTTCTTT. This chain joins TRBV30 and TRBJ1-1; 9 nucleotides align to TRBD1. The CDR3 is made up of 12 amino acids. Per the germline V gene, CDR1 is GTSNPN and CDR2 is SVGIG (reference sequence). V lost 4 bases, J lost 10 bases, and 7 bases stayed unmatched.

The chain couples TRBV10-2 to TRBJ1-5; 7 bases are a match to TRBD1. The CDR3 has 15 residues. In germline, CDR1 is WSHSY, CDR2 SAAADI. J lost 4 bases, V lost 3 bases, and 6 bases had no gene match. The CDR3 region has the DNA TGCGCCAGCAGTGACAGGGGGGTTAAAAATCAGCCCCAGCATTTT. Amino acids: CASSDRGVKNQPQHF.

In DNA form, the CDR3 reads TGTGCCACCAGCGAAAATAGCGGGGGGGTTAGCACAGATACGCAGTATTTT. This encodes CATSENSGGVSTDTQYF. The chain carries TRBV24-1 and TRBJ2-3; the match to TRBD2 covers 11 bases. The CDR3 is 17 amino acids. V lost 7 bases and J lost 0; bases outside the gene matches: 8. Per the germline V gene, CDR1 is KGHDR and CDR2 is SFDVKD.

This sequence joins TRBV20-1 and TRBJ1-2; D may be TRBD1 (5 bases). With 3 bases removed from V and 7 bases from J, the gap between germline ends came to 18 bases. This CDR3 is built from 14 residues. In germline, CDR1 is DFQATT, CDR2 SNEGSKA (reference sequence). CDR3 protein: CSASSLRQQGGYTF. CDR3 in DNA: TGCAGTGCTAGTAGCCTTAGACAGCAGGGTGGCTACACCTTC.

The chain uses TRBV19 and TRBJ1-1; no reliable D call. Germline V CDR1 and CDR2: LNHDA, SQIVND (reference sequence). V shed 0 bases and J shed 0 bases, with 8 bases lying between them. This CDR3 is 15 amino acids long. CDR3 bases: TGTGCCAGTAGTATAGATCGGGAGTTGAACACTGAAGCTTTCTTT. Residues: CASSIDRELNTEAFF.

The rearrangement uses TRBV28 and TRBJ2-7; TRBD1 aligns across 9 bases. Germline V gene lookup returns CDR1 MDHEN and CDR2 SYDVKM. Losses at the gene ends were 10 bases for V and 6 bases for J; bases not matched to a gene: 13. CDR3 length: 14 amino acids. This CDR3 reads CATDEQGASSEQYF. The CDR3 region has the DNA TGTGCCACCGATGAACAGGGGGCTTCAAGCGAGCAGTACTTC.

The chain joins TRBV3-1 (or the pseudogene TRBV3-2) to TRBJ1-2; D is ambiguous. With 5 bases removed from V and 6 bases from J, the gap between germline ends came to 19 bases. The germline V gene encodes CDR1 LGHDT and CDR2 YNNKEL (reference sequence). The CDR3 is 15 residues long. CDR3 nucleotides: TGTGCCAGCAGCTTCCTAGAACTGGCTCGGGATGGCTACACCTTC. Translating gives CASSFLELARDGYTF.

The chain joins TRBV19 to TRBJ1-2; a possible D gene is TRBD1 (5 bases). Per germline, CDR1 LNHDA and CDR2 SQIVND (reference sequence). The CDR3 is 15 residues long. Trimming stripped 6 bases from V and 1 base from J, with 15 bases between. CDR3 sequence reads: CASRGPGLLNYGYTF. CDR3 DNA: TGTGCCAGTAGGGGACCGGGACTCCTTAACTATGGCTACACCTTC.

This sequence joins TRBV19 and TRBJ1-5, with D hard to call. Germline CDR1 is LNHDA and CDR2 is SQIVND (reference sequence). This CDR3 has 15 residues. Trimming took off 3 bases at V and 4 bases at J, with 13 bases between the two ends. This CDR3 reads CASSINSVANQPQHF. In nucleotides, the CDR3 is TGTGCCAGTAGTATTAATAGTGTTGCTAATCAGCCCCAGCATTTT.

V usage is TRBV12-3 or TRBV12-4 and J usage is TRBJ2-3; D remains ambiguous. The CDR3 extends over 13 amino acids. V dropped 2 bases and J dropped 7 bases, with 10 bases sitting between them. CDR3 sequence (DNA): TGTGCCAGCAGTTTAAAGACTGCCTATACGCAGTATTTT. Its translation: CASSLKTAYTQYF.

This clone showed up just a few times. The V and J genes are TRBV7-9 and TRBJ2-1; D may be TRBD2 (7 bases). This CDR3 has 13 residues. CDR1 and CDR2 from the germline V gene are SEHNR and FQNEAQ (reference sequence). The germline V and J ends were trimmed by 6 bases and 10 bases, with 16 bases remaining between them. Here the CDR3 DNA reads TGTGCCAGCAGTGCCGCGGGGGCTGGAGAGCAGTTCTTC. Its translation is CASSAAGAGEQFF. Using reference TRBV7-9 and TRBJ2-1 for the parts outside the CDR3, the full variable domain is DTGVSQNPRHKITKRGQNVTFRCDPISEHNRLYWYRQTLGQGPEFLTYFQNEAQLEKSRLLSDRFSAERPKGSFSTLEIQRTEQGDSAMYLCASSAAGAGEQFFGPGTRLTVL.

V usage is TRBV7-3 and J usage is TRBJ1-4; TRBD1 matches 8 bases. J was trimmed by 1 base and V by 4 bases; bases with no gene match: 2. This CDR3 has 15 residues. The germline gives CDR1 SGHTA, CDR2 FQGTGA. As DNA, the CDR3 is TGTGCCAGCAGCTACGACAGGGGAACTAATGAAAAACTGTTTTTT. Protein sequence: CASSYDRGTNEKLFF.